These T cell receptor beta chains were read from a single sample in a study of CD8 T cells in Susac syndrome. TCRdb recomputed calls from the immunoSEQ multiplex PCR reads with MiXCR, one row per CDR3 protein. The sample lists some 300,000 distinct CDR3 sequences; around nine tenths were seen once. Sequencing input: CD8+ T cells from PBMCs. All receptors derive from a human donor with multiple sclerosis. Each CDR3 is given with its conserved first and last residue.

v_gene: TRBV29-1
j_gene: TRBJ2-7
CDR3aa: CSGRDTYEQYF

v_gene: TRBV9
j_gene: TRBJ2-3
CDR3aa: CASSVKGGREDTQYF

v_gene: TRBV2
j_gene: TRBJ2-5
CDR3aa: CASGWTSGIKETQYF

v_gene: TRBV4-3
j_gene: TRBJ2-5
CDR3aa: CASSQKWGQWETQYF

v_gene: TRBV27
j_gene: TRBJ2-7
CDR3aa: CASGSSGRWEQYF

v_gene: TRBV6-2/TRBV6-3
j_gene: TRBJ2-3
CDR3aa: CAVRAGGPADTQYF

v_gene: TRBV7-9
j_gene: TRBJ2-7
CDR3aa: CASSQAGLAGGNEQYF

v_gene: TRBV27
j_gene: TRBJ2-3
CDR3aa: CASSSAQGHTDTQYF

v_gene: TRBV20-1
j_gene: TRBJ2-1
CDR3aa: CSARDLRGRDYNEQFF

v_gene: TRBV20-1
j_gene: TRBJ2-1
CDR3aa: CSARDRGRGGPNEQFF

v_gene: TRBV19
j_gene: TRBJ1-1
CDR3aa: CASSPRRFEAFF

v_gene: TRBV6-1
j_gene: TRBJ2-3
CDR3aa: CASARADWYSTDTQYF

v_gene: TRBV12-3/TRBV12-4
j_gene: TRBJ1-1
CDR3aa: CASSPGQGVVNEAFF

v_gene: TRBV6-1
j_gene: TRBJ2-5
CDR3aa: CASSTHSGTGAETQYF

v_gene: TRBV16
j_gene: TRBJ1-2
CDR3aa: CASSQTGLPNYGYTF

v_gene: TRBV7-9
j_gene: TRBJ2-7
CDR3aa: CASSLSSGMAQYEQYF

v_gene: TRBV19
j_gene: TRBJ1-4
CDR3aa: CASSLGLATNEKLFF

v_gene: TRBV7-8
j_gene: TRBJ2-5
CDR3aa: CASSFGPVVPQETQYF

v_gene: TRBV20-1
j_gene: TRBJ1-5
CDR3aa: CSALQGSYSNQPQHF

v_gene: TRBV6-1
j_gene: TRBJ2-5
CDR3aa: CASSVDRKETQYF

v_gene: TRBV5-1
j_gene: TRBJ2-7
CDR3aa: CASTPGLGDNEQYF

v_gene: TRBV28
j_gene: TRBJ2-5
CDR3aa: CASRPRGVETQYF

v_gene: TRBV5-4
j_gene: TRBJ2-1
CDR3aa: CASSWRASGYNEQFF

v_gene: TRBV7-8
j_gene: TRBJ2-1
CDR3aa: CASSSRQPYNEQFF

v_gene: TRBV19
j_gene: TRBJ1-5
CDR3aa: CASTPGQGNQPQHF

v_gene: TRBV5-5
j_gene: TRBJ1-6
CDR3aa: CASSFRVSSSPLHF

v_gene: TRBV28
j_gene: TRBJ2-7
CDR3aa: CASSHYPYGGQYF

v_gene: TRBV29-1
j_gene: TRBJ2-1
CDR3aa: CSVAVGVEQFF

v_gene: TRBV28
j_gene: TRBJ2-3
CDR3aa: CASNPVVAGTDTQYF

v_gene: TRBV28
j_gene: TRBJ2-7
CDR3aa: CASSFHAREVPSYEQYF

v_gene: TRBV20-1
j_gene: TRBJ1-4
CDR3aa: CSAREYSRLFF

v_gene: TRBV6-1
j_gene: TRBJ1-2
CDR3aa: CASSEGGDNYGYTF

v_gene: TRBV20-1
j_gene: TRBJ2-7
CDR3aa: CSARVTAVGYEQYF

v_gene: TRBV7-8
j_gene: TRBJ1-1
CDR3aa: CASSGVGTEAFF